The 10 T cell receptor beta chains below come from one sample, sequenced in a study of patients and donors after allogeneic stem cell transplantation. TCRdb re-derived calls from the RT-PCR reads in MiXCR, one entry per CDR3 protein. The data hold about 960,000 distinct CDR3 sequences, with more than 15% observed a single time. The sequencing sample was made of blood, either unsorted or a sorted T cell fraction (not recorded which). The receptors shown here come from a human donor who was either an allogeneic HSCT recipient or a stem cell or donor lymphocyte infusion donor (not recorded which). It is not recorded whose cells these are; they may come from a transplant donor.

The rearrangement joins TRBV30 to TRBJ1-2, with TRBD1 as a possible D gene (6 bases). Germline assignment: CDR1 GTSNPN and CDR2 SVGIG (reference sequence). The CDR3 sequence is 15 residues long. V was trimmed by 0 bases and J by 6 bases, leaving 17 bases between them. The DNA of the CDR3 is TGTGCCTGGAGTGTATCTAGGGGGAAGGGAGATGGCTACACCTTC. This encodes CAWSVSRGKGDGYTF.

This clonotype was counted a few times. J is TRBJ2-7 and V is TRBV7-9; 10 positions match TRBD2. Trimming took 2 bases from V and 4 from J; bases not matched to a gene: 5. Germline V gene lookup returns CDR1 SEHNR and CDR2 FQNEAQ (reference sequence). The CDR3 spans 15 residues. This CDR3 is CASSLTPSGSYEQYF. In DNA form, the CDR3 reads TGTGCCAGCAGCTTAACGCCTAGCGGGAGTTACGAGCAGTACTTC. Looking up the rest from reference TRBV7-9 and TRBJ2-7 gives the full variable domain: DTGVSQNPRHKITKRGQNVTFRCDPISEHNRLYWYRQTLGQGPEFLTYFQNEAQLEKSRLLSDRFSAERPKGSFSTLEIQRTEQGDSAMYLCASSLTPSGSYEQYFGPGTRLTVT.

This clonotype was counted a few times. The chain is built from TRBV20-1 and TRBJ1-2; D is uncertain. Looked up from germline, CDR1 is DFQATT and CDR2 is SNEGSKA (reference sequence). This CDR3 comprises 12 residues. In DNA form, the CDR3 reads TGCAGAATTGGCGCCCTACTCTATGGCTACACCTTC. This gives the protein CRIGALLYGYTF.

This clonotype showed up just a few times. The chain is built from TRBV12-3 or TRBV12-4 and TRBJ1-4; perhaps TRBD1 as D (6 bases). The CDR3 has 14 residues. Trimming left V 10 bases short and J 7 bases short, with 19 bases between. The CDR3 here is CATGGGAAGEKLFF. DNA for the CDR3: TGTGCCACTGGAGGGGGGGCGGCTGGTGAAAAACTGTTTTTT.

The chain carries TRBV7-3 and TRBJ1-1; no clear D. The CDR3 extends over 13 amino acids. V was cut by 2 bases and J by 1 base, with 5 bases left in between. Germline CDR1 and CDR2: SGHTA and FQGTGA. CDR3 DNA: TGTGCCAGCAGCTTACACCAGAACACTGAAGCTTTCTTT. This codes for CASSLHQNTEAFF.

The chain uses TRBV30 and TRBJ1-1, with a possible D match to TRBD1 (6 bases). The CDR3 has 12 residues. Germline V gives CDR1 GTSNPN, CDR2 SVGIG (reference sequence). Trimming left V 7 bases short and J 4 bases short, with 13 bases between. CDR3 sequence: CAYTGSPTEAFF. In DNA, the CDR3 is TGTGCCTACACAGGGAGTCCCACTGAAGCTTTCTTT.

A few counts support this clonotype. The rearrangement uses TRBV12-3 or TRBV12-4 and TRBJ1-2, with a tentative D call TRBD1 (6 bases). Trimming cost V 4 bases and J 0 bases, with 15 bases left between them. The CDR3 length is 16 residues. This CDR3 reads CASSSGHTRSNYGYTF. In nucleotides, the CDR3 is TGTGCCAGCAGTTCGGGACACACTCGCTCTAACTATGGCTACACCTTC.

This chain joins TRBV29-1 and TRBJ2-7; the match to TRBD1 covers 8 bases. The CDR3 spans 15 residues. CDR1 and CDR2 from the germline V gene are SQVTM and ANQGSEA. Germline trimming cut 5 bases from V and 0 bases from J; bases unmatched to any gene: 9. The CDR3 nucleotides are TGCAGCGTTCGGTACGGGACAGGACTCTCCTACGAGCAGTACTTC. This gives the protein CSVRYGTGLSYEQYF.

The J gene is TRBJ2-1, the V gene TRBV5-6, with 8 bases identical to TRBD1. The CDR3 length is 15 residues. CDR1 and CDR2 (germline): SGHDT, YYEEEE. With 4 bases clipped from V and 8 bases from J, the junction kept 11 bases outside the gene matches. The chain's CDR3 is CASSPGQGGLDEQFF. The CDR3 region has the DNA TGTGCCAGCAGCCCCGGACAGGGTGGCTTGGATGAGCAGTTCTTC.

This rearrangement joins TRBV19 to TRBJ2-3; D is unclear. CDR1 and CDR2 from the germline V gene are LNHDA and SQIVND (reference sequence). V was shortened by 5 bases and J by 6 bases, with 12 bases between the two germline ends. The CDR3 spans 13 residues. The CDR3 DNA sequence: TGTGCCAGTAGTCCCCCCCAACGGGATACGCAGTATTTT. Translating it yields CASSPPQRDTQYF.